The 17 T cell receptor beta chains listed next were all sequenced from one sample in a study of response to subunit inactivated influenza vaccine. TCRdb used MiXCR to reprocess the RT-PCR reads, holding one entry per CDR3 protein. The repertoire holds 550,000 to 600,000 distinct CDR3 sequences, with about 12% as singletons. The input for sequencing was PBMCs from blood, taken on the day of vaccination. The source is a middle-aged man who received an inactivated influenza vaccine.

The CDR3 spells CASSAEGGKQYF. Here the CDR3 DNA reads TGTGCCAGCAGCGCAGAGGGGGGGAAGCAGTACTTC. The J gene is TRBJ2-7, the V gene TRBV7-6; maybe TRBD2 (7 bases). The germline V gene encodes CDR1 SGHVS and CDR2 FNYEAQ. The CDR3 totals 12 residues. The V end was cut by 5 bases, the J end by 8 bases, with 13 bases between.

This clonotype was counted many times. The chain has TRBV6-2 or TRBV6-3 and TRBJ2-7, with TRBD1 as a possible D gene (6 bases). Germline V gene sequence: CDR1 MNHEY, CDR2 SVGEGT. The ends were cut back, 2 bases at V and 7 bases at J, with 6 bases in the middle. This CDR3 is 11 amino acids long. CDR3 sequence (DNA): TGTGCCAGCAGTTACGGGACAGAGCAGTACTTC. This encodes CASSYGTEQYF.

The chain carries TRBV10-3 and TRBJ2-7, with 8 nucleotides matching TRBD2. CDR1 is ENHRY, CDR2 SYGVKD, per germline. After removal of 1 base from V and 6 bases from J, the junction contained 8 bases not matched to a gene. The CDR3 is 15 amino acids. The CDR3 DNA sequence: TGTGCCATCAGTGAGTTACCTAGCGGGTATATCGAGCAGTACTTC. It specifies CAISELPSGYIEQYF.

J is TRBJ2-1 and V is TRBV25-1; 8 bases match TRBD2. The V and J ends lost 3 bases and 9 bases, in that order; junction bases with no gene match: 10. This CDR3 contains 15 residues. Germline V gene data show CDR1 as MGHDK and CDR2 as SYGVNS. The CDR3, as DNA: TGTGCCAGCAGTGATCCAGCGGGAGTGATCCCTGAGCAGTTCTTC. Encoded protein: CASSDPAGVIPEQFF.

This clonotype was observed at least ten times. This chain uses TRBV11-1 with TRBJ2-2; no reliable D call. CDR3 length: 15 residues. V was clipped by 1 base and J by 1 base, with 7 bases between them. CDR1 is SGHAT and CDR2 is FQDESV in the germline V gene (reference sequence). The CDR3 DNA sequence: TGTGCCAGCAGCTTAGAGTCGGTGAACACCGGGGAGCTGTTTTTT. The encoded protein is CASSLESVNTGELFF. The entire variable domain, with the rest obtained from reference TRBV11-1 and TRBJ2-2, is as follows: EAEVAQSPRYKITEKSQAVAFWCDPISGHATLYWYRQILGQGPELLVQFQDESVVDDSQLPKDRFSAERLKGVDSTLKIQPAELGDSAMYLCASSLESVNTGELFFGEGSRLTVL.

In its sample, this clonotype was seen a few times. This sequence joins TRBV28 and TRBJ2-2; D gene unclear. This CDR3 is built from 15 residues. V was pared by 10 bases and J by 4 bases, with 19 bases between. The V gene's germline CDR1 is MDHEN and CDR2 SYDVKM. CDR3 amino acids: CATLRTQRPTGELFF. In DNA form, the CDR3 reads TGTGCCACCCTAAGGACCCAGCGACCCACCGGGGAGCTGTTTTTT.

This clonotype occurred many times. CDR3 in DNA: TGTGCCAGCAGCCAACGGGACACAAAGAGGGAGACCCAGTACTTC. This translates into CASSQRDTKRETQYF. The rearrangement uses TRBV3-1 and TRBJ2-5; D perhaps matches TRBD1 (6 bases). The CDR3 contains 15 residues. V was shortened by 2 bases and J by 5 bases, with 15 bases between the two germline ends. Germline V CDR1 and CDR2: LGHDT, YNNKEL (reference sequence).

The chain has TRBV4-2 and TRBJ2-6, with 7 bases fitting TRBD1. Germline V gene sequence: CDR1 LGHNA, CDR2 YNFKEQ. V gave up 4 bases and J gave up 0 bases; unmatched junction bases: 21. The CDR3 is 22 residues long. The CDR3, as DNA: TGTGCCAGCAGCCCCGTGTACAGGACAGGTCGACTCTTTTCCTCTGGGGCCAACGTCCTGACTTTC. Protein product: CASSPVYRTGRLFSSGANVLTF.

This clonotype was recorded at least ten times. The CDR3 spells CASSPGDRDEKLFF. In DNA, the CDR3 is TGCGCCAGCAGCCCAGGGGACAGGGATGAAAAACTGTTTTTT. The V gene is TRBV5-1, the J gene TRBJ1-4; 9 bases agree with TRBD1. J gave up 6 bases and V 4 bases, and 4 bases lay outside the gene matches. Germline lookup yields CDR1 SGHRS and CDR2 YFSETQ. The length of the CDR3 is 14 residues.

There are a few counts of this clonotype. The CDR3 nucleotides are TGTGCCAGCAGCACGAATGGCAATACGCAGTATTTT. Amino acids: CASSTNGNTQYF. The genes are TRBV7-9 and TRBJ2-3; no firm D call. The CDR3 is made up of 12 amino acids. Germline CDR1 is SEHNR and CDR2 is FQNEAQ (reference sequence). V shed 5 bases and J shed 7 bases, with 10 bases lying between them.

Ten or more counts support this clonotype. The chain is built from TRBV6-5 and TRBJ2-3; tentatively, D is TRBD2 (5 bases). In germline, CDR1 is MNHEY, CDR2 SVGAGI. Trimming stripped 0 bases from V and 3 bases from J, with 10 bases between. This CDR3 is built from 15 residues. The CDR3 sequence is CASSYSARGTDTQYF. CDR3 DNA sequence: TGTGCCAGCAGTTACTCAGCCCGAGGGACAGATACGCAGTATTTT.

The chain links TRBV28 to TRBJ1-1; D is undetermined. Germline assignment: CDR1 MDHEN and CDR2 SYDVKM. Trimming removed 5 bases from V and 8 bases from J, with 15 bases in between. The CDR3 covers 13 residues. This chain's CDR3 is CASSDKGPTEAFF. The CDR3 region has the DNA TGTGCCAGCAGTGATAAGGGTCCTACAGAAGCTTTCTTT.

CDR3 amino acids: CASSQGQHGELFF. In nucleotides, the CDR3 is TGCGCCAGCAGTCAAGGACAGCACGGGGAGCTGTTTTTT. This chain connects TRBV5-1 to TRBJ2-2, with a possible D match to TRBD1 (6 bases). The V gene's germline CDR1 is SGHRS and CDR2 YFSETQ. Between the trimmed V and J ends, which lost 5 bases and 7 bases, there was a span of 12 bases. This CDR3 has 13 residues.

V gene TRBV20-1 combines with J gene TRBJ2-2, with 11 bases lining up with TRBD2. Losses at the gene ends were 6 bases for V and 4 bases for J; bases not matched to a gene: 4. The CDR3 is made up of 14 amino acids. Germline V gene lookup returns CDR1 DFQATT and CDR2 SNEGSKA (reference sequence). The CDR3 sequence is CSATSGGSTGELFF. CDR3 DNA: TGCAGTGCAACTAGCGGGGGTAGCACCGGGGAGCTGTTTTTT.

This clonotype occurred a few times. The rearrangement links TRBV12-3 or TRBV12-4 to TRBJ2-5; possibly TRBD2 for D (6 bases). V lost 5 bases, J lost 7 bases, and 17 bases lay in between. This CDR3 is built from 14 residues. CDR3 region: CASSPVPGLGTQYF. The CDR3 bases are TGTGCCAGCAGTCCAGTCCCGGGACTGGGGACCCAGTACTTC.

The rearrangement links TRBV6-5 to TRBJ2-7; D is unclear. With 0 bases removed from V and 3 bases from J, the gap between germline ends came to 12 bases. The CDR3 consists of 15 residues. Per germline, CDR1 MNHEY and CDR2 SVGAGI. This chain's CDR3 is CASSYSFGVGYEQYF. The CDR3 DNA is TGTGCCAGCAGTTACTCATTCGGTGTTGGCTACGAGCAGTACTTC.

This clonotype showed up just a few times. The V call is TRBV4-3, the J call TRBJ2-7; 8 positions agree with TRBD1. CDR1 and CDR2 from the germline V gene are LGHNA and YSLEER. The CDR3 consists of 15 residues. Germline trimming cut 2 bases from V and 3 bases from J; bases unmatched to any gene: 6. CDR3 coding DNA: TGCGCCAGCAGCCAAAGGCAGGGGGCTCTCTACGAGCAGTACTTC. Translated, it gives CASSQRQGALYEQYF.